Sequencing of this T cell receptor (beta chain) was carried out in a study of T cell changes during pregnancy in multiple sclerosis. The method was immunoSEQ multiplex PCR; TCRdb's version includes in-frame clones alone and lacks a portion of them. The sample yields tens of thousands of clones, roughly 90% seen once. The receptor was isolated from a female donor with multiple sclerosis, enrolled in a pregnancy study. The sequences come from peripheral blood, collected before pregnancy.

Here the CDR3 DNA reads TGTGCCAGCAGCTTACGGGGTGAAATTGGCTACACCTTC. Its protein is CASSLRGEIGYTF. This chain joins TRBV7-2 and TRBJ1-2; D uncertain. The CDR3 is made up of 13 amino acids. Trimming left V 2 bases short and J 7 bases short, with 11 bases between. Germline CDR1 SGHTA, CDR2 FQGNSA.